This T cell receptor (beta chain) stems from a study of blood T cell repertoires in COVID-19. Study information: Whether acute or convalescent, the COVID-19 samples came from the United States, Italy and Spain. PBMCs, B-cell-depleted T cells, or T cells were the source of the cDNA or gDNA that made up the material.

The CDR3 covers 13 residues. Looked up from germline, CDR1 is SEHNR and CDR2 is FQNEAQ (reference sequence). Trimming left V 1 base short and J 9 bases short, with 10 bases between. Enrolled during active infection, Seattle patients were then followed longitudinally. The repertoire was sequenced with immunoSEQ multiplex PCR; TCRdb's copy has only in-frame clones and lacks some. The table includes roughly 310,000 clones, roughly 90% detected once. The chain carries TRBV7-9 and TRBJ2-1, with D unresolved. Sequencing input: peripheral blood. The origin of this receptor is a woman aged 25 to 39 with COVID-19, enrolled during active disease. In DNA, the CDR3 is TGTGCCAGCAGCTTAGTAAAGTGGGCTGAGCAGTTCTTC. It is translated as CASSLVKWAEQFF. Full variable domain (missing parts from reference TRBV7-9 and TRBJ2-1): DTGVSQNPRHKITKRGQNVTFRCDPISEHNRLYWYRQTLGQGPEFLTYFQNEAQLEKSRLLSDRFSAERPKGSFSTLEIQRTEQGDSAMYLCASSLVKWAEQFFGPGTRLTVL.